Presented here are 31 T cell receptor beta chains from one specimen sequenced in a study of CD8 T cells in Susac syndrome. An amount of RNA that ranged from roughly 0.5 to 1 ug was reverse transcribed with random hexamers. From the immunoSEQ multiplex PCR reads, TCRdb called clonotypes with MiXCR, one entry per CDR3 protein. Seen here are about 300,000 distinct CDR3 sequences, approximately 91% observed once, and the top ten hold under 0.2%. Sequencing was done on a sample of CD8+ T cells from PBMCs. These receptors came from a human donor with multiple sclerosis.

The rearrangement links TRBV5-6 to TRBJ2-7; 8 nucleotides align to TRBD1. After removal of 4 bases from V and 5 bases from J, the junction contained 5 bases not matched to a gene. CDR3 length: 13 residues. Germline CDR1 is SGHDT and CDR2 is YYEEEE. This CDR3 is CASSAGQGDEQYF. Written as DNA, the CDR3 is TGTGCCAGCAGCGCAGGACAGGGAGACGAGCAGTACTTC.

V and J are TRBV12-3 or TRBV12-4 and TRBJ2-7, with 10 bases fitting TRBD1. The CDR3 runs 15 residues. J gave up 2 bases and V 5 bases, and 6 bases lay outside the gene matches. CDR3 residues: CASSVPGTGAYEQYF. CDR3 bases: TGTGCCAGCAGTGTCCCCGGGACAGGGGCCTACGAGCAGTACTTC.

J is TRBJ2-5 and V is TRBV6-6, with D tentatively TRBD2 (7 bases). V was shortened by 2 bases and J by 1 base, with 14 bases between the two germline ends. The CDR3 has 16 residues. CDR1 is MNHNY and CDR2 is SVGAGI in the germline V gene (reference sequence). Here the CDR3 reads CASSYGSGGLQETQYF. CDR3 coding DNA: TGTGCCAGCAGTTACGGGTCCGGGGGGCTCCAAGAGACCCAGTACTTC.

The chain uses TRBV25-1 and TRBJ2-2; 8 nucleotides align to TRBD1. The CDR3 extends over 13 amino acids. The trim removed 5 bases at V and 7 bases at J, leaving 3 bases unmatched. Germline CDR1 MGHDK, CDR2 SYGVNS. The CDR3 protein is CASSLTGGGELFF. The CDR3 DNA sequence: TGTGCCAGCAGTCTCACAGGGGGCGGGGAGCTGTTTTTT.

This chain uses TRBV24-1 with TRBJ2-3; no reliable D call. Germline assignment: CDR1 KGHDR and CDR2 SFDVKD. The V end was cut by 5 bases, the J end by 5 bases, with 13 bases between. The CDR3 totals 14 residues. CDR3: CATSGHNSEDTQYF. The CDR3 nucleotides are TGTGCCACCAGTGGGCACAACAGTGAAGATACGCAGTATTTT.

The chain couples TRBV5-1 to TRBJ2-1; a weak D match, TRBD2 (5 bases). V was pared by 4 bases and J by 6 bases, with 20 bases between. The CDR3 extends over 16 amino acids. In germline, CDR1 is SGHRS, CDR2 YFSETQ. For the CDR3, the DNA is TGCGCCAGCAGCCCCTACGGAGGACGCTATTCCAATGAGCAGTTCTTC. It codes for CASSPYGGRYSNEQFF.

The J gene is TRBJ1-1, the V gene TRBV20-1, with TRBD1 matching over 8 bases. CDR1 DFQATT and CDR2 SNEGSKA come from the germline V gene (reference sequence). The CDR3 is 14 residues long. J gave up 4 bases and V 3 bases, and 7 bases lay outside the gene matches. The CDR3 region has the DNA TGCAGTGCTAGGGACAGGGCGGCGGGCACTGAAGCTTTCTTT. This translates into CSARDRAAGTEAFF.

This clonotype has a handful of counts. The chain recombines TRBV7-9 with TRBJ2-5; the match to TRBD1 covers 7 bases. Germline V CDR1 and CDR2: SEHNR, FQNEAQ (reference sequence). Trimming at V came to 1 base and at J to 4 bases, leaving 9 bases not matched to a gene. This CDR3 is built from 16 residues. This CDR3 is CASSLVPRQGRETQYF. The CDR3 DNA follows: TGTGCCAGCAGCTTAGTGCCCCGACAGGGACGAGAGACCCAGTACTTC.

The chain couples TRBV4-3 to TRBJ1-2; D call uncertain. The CDR3 has 13 amino acids. The V and J ends lost 3 bases and 7 bases respectively, with 12 bases between them. Germline V gene lookup returns CDR1 LGHNA and CDR2 YSLEER. As DNA, the CDR3 is TGCGCCAGCAGCCATTTCGAGACTCCTGGCTACACCTTC. It translates to CASSHFETPGYTF.

The genes are TRBV27 and TRBJ2-7; D might be TRBD2 (5 bases). Per germline, CDR1 MNHEY and CDR2 SMNVEV (reference sequence). Deletions cut 11 bases from V and 0 bases from J, with 14 bases between. The CDR3 spans 13 residues. The CDR3 protein is CAGEMGSSYEQYF. The CDR3 DNA is TGTGCCGGGGAAATGGGGAGCTCCTACGAGCAGTACTTC.

The chain combines TRBV20-1 with TRBJ2-7, with TRBD1 identical over 8 bases. This CDR3 comprises 14 residues. CDR1 is DFQATT and CDR2 is SNEGSKA in the germline V gene (reference sequence). V shed 3 bases, J shed 5 bases, and the junction held 9 bases outside the gene matches. CDR3 sequence: CSASLAGGFDEQYF. In DNA form, the CDR3 reads TGCAGTGCTAGCTTGGCAGGGGGCTTCGACGAGCAGTACTTC.

The chain recombines TRBV7-9 with TRBJ1-2; TRBD1 matches at 10 bases. The germline V gene encodes CDR1 SEHNR and CDR2 FQNEAQ (reference sequence). This CDR3 contains 16 residues. V shed 2 bases, J shed 5 bases, and the junction held 8 bases outside the gene matches. This CDR3 reads CASSLPRGQGLYGYTF. The CDR3 DNA reads as TGTGCCAGCAGCTTACCGAGGGGACAGGGGTTATATGGCTACACCTTC.

The chain combines TRBV7-9 with TRBJ2-5; 7 positions match TRBD1. From germline, CDR1 is SEHNR and CDR2 FQNEAQ (reference sequence). After removal of 0 bases from V and 1 base from J, the junction contained 2 bases not matched to a gene. This CDR3 is built from 15 residues. The DNA of the CDR3 is TGTGCCAGCAGCTTAGCCGGGGACAGCCAAGAGACCCAGTACTTC. It translates to CASSLAGDSQETQYF.

This clonotype is a singleton in its sample. This chain uses TRBV4-1 with TRBJ2-2; 8 nucleotides match TRBD1. Germline loops: CDR1 MGHRA, CDR2 YSYEKL. This CDR3 contains 18 residues. V lost 3 bases, J lost 5 bases, and 14 bases stayed unmatched. CDR3 bases: TGCGCCAGCAGCCACACTAGGGGGACAGGAGGTATAACCGGGGAGCTGTTTTTT. It yields the protein CASSHTRGTGGITGELFF.

This CDR3 reads CASSYSRVRGMDSPLHF. CDR3 in DNA: TGTGCCAGCAGTTACTCGAGGGTAAGGGGCATGGATTCACCCCTCCACTTT. The V call is TRBV6-2 or TRBV6-3, the J call TRBJ1-6; tentative D call: TRBD1 (5 bases). The V end was cut by 0 bases, the J end by 8 bases, with 17 bases between. Per the germline V gene, CDR1 is MNHEY and CDR2 is SVGEGT. The CDR3 has 17 amino acids.

This chain joins TRBV20-1 and TRBJ2-7, with D hard to call. Germline V gives CDR1 DFQATT, CDR2 SNEGSKA (reference sequence). CDR3 length equals 13 residues. The V gene lost 4 bases and the J gene lost 4 bases, with 14 bases spanning the gap. Written as DNA, the CDR3 is TGCAGTGCTAAGGAACCGCTGACATACGAGCAGTACTTC. It translates to CSAKEPLTYEQYF.

This chain joins TRBV5-1 and TRBJ1-6, with D perhaps TRBD1 (5 bases). V was cut by 0 bases and J by 8 bases, with 15 bases left in between. Germline CDR1 is SGHRS and CDR2 is YFSETQ. This CDR3 is built from 16 residues. CDR3 residues: CASSLVGDGGYSPLHF. CDR3 nucleotide sequence: TGCGCCAGCAGCTTGGTTGGGGACGGAGGTTATTCACCCCTCCACTTT.

The chain employs TRBV20-1 and TRBJ1-5; D is possibly TRBD1 (5 bases). The germline gives CDR1 DFQATT, CDR2 SNEGSKA (reference sequence). V lost 1 base and J lost 3, with 19 bases in between. This CDR3 is built from 17 residues. CDR3: CSARGVGLGASNQPQHF. The CDR3 region has the DNA TGCAGTGCTAGAGGGGTGGGGCTAGGGGCTTCCAATCAGCCCCAGCATTTT.

This sequence joins TRBV29-1 and TRBJ2-1; 7 bases match TRBD2. Losses at the gene ends were 6 bases for V and 0 bases for J; bases not matched to a gene: 8. The germline V gene encodes CDR1 SQVTM and CDR2 ANQGSEA. The CDR3 contains 15 residues. The CDR3 DNA reads TGCAGCGTCCCCCCCGGCGGGGGCTCCTACAATGAGCAGTTCTTC. Its translation: CSVPPGGGSYNEQFF.

This chain uses TRBV28 with TRBJ1-5, with D uncertain. Germline CDR1 is MDHEN and CDR2 is SYDVKM. Deletions cut 1 base from V and 0 bases from J, with 10 bases between. This CDR3 has 16 residues. The CDR3, as DNA: TGTGCCAGCAGTTTATCCCCGTCAATTAGCAATCAGCCCCAGCATTTT. Translating gives CASSLSPSISNQPQHF.

The V and J genes are TRBV3-1 and TRBJ2-1; 7 nucleotides agree with TRBD2. The CDR3 is made up of 13 amino acids. In germline, CDR1 is LGHDT, CDR2 YNNKEL (reference sequence). Trimming took 4 bases from V and 5 from J; bases not matched to a gene: 2. In nucleotides, the CDR3 is TGTGCCAGCAGCCCTGGGACTAACAATGAGCAGTTCTTC. It specifies CASSPGTNNEQFF.

The V call is TRBV9, the J call TRBJ2-1, with D unresolved. The CDR3 has 14 amino acids. The V gene lost 0 bases and the J gene lost 7 bases, with 11 bases spanning the gap. Germline-derived CDR1 and CDR2 are SGDLS and YYNGEE. The CDR3 sequence is CASSVGGSTNEQFF. DNA for the CDR3: TGTGCCAGCAGCGTAGGGGGTAGCACGAATGAGCAGTTCTTC.

CDR3 sequence: CASSSTARNQPQHF. The CDR3 DNA reads TGTGCCAGCAGTTCGACGGCACGCAATCAGCCCCAGCATTTT. V and J are TRBV12-3 or TRBV12-4 and TRBJ1-5; D is ambiguous. With 4 bases removed from V and 2 bases from J, the gap between germline ends came to 9 bases. This CDR3 has 14 amino acids.

The chain is built from TRBV21-1 and TRBJ2-4; the table's D call of TRBD2 was not tested on the DNA. TRBV21-1 is designated a pseudogene. This CDR3 has 15 amino acids. The CDR3 nucleotides are TGTGCCAGCAGCAAGGTTCCGGACAGCGGAAACATTCAGTACTTC. Translation: CASSKVPDSGNIQYF.

This chain links TRBV4-2 with TRBJ2-7, with D unresolved. This CDR3 region has 17 residues. V lost 0 bases and J 0 bases, leaving 15 bases between the germline ends. CDR1 and CDR2 (germline): LGHNA, YNFKEQ. CDR3 region: CASSQDIFAGLSYEQYF. Written as DNA, the CDR3 is TGTGCCAGCAGCCAAGATATTTTCGCAGGTCTCTCCTACGAGCAGTACTTC.

The rearrangement uses TRBV28 and TRBJ1-5; D unresolved. There are 17 residues in the CDR3. The germline V and J ends were trimmed by 2 bases and 0 bases, with 14 bases remaining between them. Germline assignment: CDR1 MDHEN and CDR2 SYDVKM. CDR3 in amino acids: CASSLGIDTYSNQPQHF. CDR3 bases: TGTGCCAGCAGTTTAGGAATTGACACCTATAGCAATCAGCCCCAGCATTTT.

This clonotype was counted only a few times. The rearrangement uses TRBV27 and TRBJ2-1; perhaps TRBD1 as D (5 bases). Germline CDR1 and CDR2: MNHEY and SMNVEV (reference sequence). The CDR3 consists of 15 residues. V was clipped by 7 bases and J by 6 bases, with 19 bases between them. CDR3 nucleotides: TGTGCCAGCACACCTACAGGATTGACCTCCAATGAGCAGTTCTTC. This gives the protein CASTPTGLTSNEQFF.

This clonotype was observed a single time. This chain connects TRBV16 to TRBJ1-2; D remains unclear. The CDR3 sequence is 16 residues long. V gave up 2 bases and J gave up 5 bases, with 18 bases separating them. Germline CDR1 reads KGHSY; CDR2 reads FQNENV. CDR3 sequence reads: CASSQLEAGITYGYTF. The DNA of the CDR3 is TGTGCCAGCAGCCAACTGGAGGCCGGGATTACTTATGGCTACACCTTC.

The rearrangement uses TRBV3-1 and TRBJ2-1, with 7 positions matching TRBD1. The V gene end was trimmed by 5 bases and the J gene end by 4 bases; junction bases not matched to a gene: 5. This CDR3 contains 14 residues. Germline V gene data show CDR1 as LGHDT and CDR2 as YNNKEL (reference sequence). The CDR3, as DNA: TGTGCCAGCAGCTACCGGGACAGTTACAATGAGCAGTTCTTC. Translated: CASSYRDSYNEQFF.

This clonotype has a single count. The chain carries TRBV9 and TRBJ2-1, with 9 bases lining up with TRBD2. The germline V gene has CDR1 SGDLS and CDR2 YYNGEE. This CDR3 is built from 16 residues. J gave up 6 bases and V 5 bases, and 12 bases lay outside the gene matches. CDR3 nucleotides: TGTGCCAGCAGTACAGGTAGCGGGGGTGCCGGCAATGAGCAGTTCTTC. Residues: CASSTGSGGAGNEQFF.

This clonotype appeared a single time. The chain uses TRBV3-1 and TRBJ1-2, with D hard to call. V lost 0 bases and J lost 8, with 16 bases in between. The length of the CDR3 is 15 residues. Germline V gives CDR1 LGHDT, CDR2 YNNKEL (reference sequence). In nucleotides, the CDR3 is TGTGCCAGCAGCCAAGATGAACGGATTTCGGGAGGCTACACCTTC. Protein: CASSQDERISGGYTF. Full variable domain (remainder filled in from reference TRBV3-1 and TRBJ1-2): DTAVSQTPKYLVTQMGNDKSIKCEQNLGHDTMYWYKQDSKKFLKIMFSYNNKELIINETVPNRFSPKSPDKAHLNLHINSLELGDSAVYFCASSQDERISGGYTFGSGTRLTVV.